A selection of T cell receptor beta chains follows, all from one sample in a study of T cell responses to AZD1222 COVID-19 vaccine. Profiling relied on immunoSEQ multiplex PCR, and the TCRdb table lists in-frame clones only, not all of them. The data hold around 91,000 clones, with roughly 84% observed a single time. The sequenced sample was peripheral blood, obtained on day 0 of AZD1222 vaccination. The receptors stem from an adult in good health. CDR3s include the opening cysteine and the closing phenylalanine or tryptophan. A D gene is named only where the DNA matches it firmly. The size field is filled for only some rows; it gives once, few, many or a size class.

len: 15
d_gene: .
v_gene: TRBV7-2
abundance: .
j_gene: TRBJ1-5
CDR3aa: CASSLVWQGNQPQHF
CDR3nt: TGTGCCAGCAGCTTAGTTTGGCAGGGGAATCAGCCCCAGCATTTT

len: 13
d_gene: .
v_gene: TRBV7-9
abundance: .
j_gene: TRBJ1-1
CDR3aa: CASGGSDRTEAFF
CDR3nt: TGTGCCAGCGGGGGGTCCGATCGGACTGAAGCTTTCTTT

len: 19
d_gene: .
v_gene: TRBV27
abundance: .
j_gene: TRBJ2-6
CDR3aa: CASSPWEGGVSTGANVLTF
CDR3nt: TGTGCCAGCAGTCCGTGGGAGGGGGGCGTTTCAACAGGGGCCAACGTCCTGACTTTC

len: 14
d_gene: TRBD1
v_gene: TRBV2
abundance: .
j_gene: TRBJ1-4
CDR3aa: CASSLRTGSEKLFF
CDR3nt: TGTGCCAGCAGTCTCCGGACAGGGAGTGAAAAACTGTTTTTT

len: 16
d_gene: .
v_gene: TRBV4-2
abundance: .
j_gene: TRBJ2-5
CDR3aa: CASSQDGGAYQETQYF
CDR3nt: TGTGCCAGCAGCCAAGACGGGGGAGCGTACCAAGAGACCCAGTACTTC

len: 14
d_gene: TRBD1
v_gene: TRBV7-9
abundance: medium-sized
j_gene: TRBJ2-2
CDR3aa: CASSDRANTGELFF
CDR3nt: TGTGCCAGCAGTGACAGGGCGAACACCGGGGAGCTGTTTTTT

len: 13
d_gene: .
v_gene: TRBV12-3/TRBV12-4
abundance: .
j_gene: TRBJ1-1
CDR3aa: CASRVGGNTEAFF
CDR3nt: TGTGCCAGCAGGGTAGGTGGGAACACTGAAGCTTTCTTT

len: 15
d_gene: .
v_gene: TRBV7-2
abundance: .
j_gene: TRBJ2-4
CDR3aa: CASSSYSDDGNIQYF
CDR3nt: TGTGCCAGCAGCTCTTACTCCGACGATGGAAACATTCAGTACTTC

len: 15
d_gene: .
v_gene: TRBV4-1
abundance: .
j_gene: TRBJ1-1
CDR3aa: CASNTFVQGNTEAFF
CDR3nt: TGCGCCAGCAATACATTCGTACAGGGGAACACTGAAGCTTTCTTT

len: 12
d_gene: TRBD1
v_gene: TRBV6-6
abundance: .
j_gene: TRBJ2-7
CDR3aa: CASRDRTNEQYF
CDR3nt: TGTGCCAGTAGGGACAGGACGAACGAGCAGTACTTC

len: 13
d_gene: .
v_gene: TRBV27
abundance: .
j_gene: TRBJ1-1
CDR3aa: CASSLFSGTEAFF
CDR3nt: TGTGCCAGCAGTTTATTTTCTGGCACTGAAGCTTTCTTT

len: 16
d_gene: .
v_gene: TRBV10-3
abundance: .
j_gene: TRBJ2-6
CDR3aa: CAISESVGVGANVLTF
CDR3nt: TGTGCCATCAGTGAGTCAGTTGGGGTCGGGGCCAACGTCCTGACTTTC

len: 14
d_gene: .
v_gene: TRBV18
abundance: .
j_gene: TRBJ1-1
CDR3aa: CASSPFRENTEAFF
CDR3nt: TGTGCCAGCTCACCGTTCCGGGAGAACACTGAAGCTTTCTTT

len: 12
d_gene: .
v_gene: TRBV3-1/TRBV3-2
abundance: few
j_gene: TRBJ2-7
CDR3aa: CASSHISYEQYF
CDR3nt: TGTGCCAGCAGCCATATCTCCTACGAGCAGTACTTC

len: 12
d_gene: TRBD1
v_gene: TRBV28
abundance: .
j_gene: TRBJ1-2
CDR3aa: CATSTGGFGYTF
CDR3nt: TGTGCCACGAGTACAGGGGGCTTTGGCTACACCTTC

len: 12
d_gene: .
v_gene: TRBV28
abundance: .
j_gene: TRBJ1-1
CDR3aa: CASSWAGREAFF
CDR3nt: TGTGCCAGCAGCTGGGCCGGCCGTGAAGCTTTCTTT

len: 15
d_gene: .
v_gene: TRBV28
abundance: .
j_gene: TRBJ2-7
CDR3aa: CASSSGILSSYEQYF
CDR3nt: TGTGCCAGCAGTTCCGGAATCCTGAGCTCCTACGAGCAGTACTTC

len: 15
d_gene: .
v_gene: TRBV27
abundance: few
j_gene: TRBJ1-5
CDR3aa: CASRRGPYSNQPQHF
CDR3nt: TGTGCCAGCAGGAGAGGCCCTTATAGCAATCAGCCCCAGCATTTT

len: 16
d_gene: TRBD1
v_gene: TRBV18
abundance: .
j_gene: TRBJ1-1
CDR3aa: CASSPLSGGTNTEAFF
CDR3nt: TGTGCCAGCTCACCACTTTCAGGGGGCACGAACACTGAAGCTTTCTTT

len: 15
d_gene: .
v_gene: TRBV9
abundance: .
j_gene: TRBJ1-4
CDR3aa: CASSPSGQLDEKLFF
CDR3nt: TGTGCCAGCAGCCCAAGCGGACAGTTAGATGAAAAACTGTTTTTT

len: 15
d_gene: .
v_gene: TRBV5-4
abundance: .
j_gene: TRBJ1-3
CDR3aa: CASSLGSGSGNTIYF
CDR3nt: TGTGCCAGCAGCTTGGGATCAGGCTCTGGAAACACCATATATTTT

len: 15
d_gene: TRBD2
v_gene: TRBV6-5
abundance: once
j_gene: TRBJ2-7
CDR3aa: CAGSLSSGDSYEQYF
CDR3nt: TGTGCCGGCAGTTTATCGAGCGGGGACTCCTACGAGCAGTACTTC

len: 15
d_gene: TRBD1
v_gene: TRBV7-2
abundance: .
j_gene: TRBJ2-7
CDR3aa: CASSWTRTGTYEQYF
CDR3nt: TGTGCCAGCAGCTGGACCAGGACAGGAACCTACGAGCAGTACTTC

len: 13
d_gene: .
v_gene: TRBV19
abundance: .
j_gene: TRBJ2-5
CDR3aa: CASSPRFDETQYF
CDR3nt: TGTGCCAGTAGTCCAAGGTTTGATGAGACCCAGTACTTC

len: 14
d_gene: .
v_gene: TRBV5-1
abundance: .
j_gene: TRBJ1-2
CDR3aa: CASSLAPGDYGYTF
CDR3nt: TGCGCCAGCAGCTTGGCGCCGGGGGACTATGGCTACACCTTC

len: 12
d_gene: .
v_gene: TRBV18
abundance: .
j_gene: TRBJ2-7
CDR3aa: CASSPPSYEQYF
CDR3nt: TGTGCCAGCTCACCGCCAAGTTACGAGCAGTACTTC

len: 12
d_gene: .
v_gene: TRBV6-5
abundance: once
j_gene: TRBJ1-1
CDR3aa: CASTTQGDEAFF
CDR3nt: TGTGCCAGCACCACACAGGGAGATGAAGCTTTCTTT

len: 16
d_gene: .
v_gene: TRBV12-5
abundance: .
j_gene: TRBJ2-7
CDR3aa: CASGDERTADGYEQYF
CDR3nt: TGTGCTAGTGGTGACGAAAGGACCGCTGATGGGTACGAGCAGTACTTC

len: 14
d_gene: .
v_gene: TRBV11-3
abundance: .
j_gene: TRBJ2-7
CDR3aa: CASRRVSDKDEQYF
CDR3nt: TGTGCCAGCCGTAGAGTATCGGACAAGGACGAGCAGTACTTC

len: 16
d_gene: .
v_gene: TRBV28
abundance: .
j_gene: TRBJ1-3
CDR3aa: CASSAIGTPRGNTIYF
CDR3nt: TGTGCCAGCAGTGCGATAGGGACACCCCGGGGGAACACCATATATTTT

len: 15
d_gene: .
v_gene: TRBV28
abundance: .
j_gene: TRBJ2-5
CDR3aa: CASSFQGRGGETQYF
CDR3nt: TGTGCCAGCAGTTTCCAGGGCAGGGGGGGAGAGACCCAGTACTTC

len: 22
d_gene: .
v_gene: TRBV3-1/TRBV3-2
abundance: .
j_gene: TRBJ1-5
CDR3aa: CASSQESGSRSPMGSSNQPQHF
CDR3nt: TGTGCCAGCAGCCAAGAAAGTGGGTCAAGAAGCCCTATGGGCTCTAGCAATCAGCCCCAGCATTTT

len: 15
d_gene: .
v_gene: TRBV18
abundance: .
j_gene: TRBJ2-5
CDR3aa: CASSPGGARRETQYF
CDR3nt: TGTGCCAGCTCACCGGGCGGGGCCCGCCGGGAGACCCAGTACTTC

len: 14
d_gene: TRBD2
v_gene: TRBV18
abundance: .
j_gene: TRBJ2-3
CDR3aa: CASSSASGRDTQYF
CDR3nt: TGTGCCAGCTCATCGGCTAGCGGGAGGGATACGCAGTATTTT

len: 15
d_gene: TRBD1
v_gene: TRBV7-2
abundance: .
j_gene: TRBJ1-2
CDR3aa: CASSPWDRGGYGYTF
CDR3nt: TGTGCCAGCAGCCCGTGGGACAGGGGGGGCTATGGCTACACCTTC

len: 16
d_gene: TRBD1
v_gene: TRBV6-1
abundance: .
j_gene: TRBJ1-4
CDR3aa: CASSGLDRGGGEKLFF
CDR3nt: TGTGCCAGCAGTGGCCTAGACAGGGGCGGTGGGGAAAAACTGTTTTTT

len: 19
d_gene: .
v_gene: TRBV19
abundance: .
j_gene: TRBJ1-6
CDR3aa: CASTSHIPGFGSYNSPLHF
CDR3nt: TGTGCCAGTACATCCCACATCCCGGGGTTCGGCTCCTATAATTCACCCCTCCACTTT

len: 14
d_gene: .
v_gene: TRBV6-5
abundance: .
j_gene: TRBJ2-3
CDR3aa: CASSYSRSTDTQYF
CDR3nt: TGTGCCAGCAGTTACTCCCGGTCCACAGATACGCAGTATTTT

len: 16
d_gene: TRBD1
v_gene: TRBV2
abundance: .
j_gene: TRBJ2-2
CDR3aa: CASSERTGGLGGELFF
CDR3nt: TGTGCCAGCAGTGAGCGGACAGGGGGCTTAGGCGGGGAGCTGTTTTTT

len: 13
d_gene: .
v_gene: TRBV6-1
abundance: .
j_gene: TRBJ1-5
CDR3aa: CASREDSNQPQHF
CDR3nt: TGTGCCAGCAGGGAAGATAGCAATCAGCCCCAGCATTTT

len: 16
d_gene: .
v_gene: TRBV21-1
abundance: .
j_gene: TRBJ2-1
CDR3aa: CASSKGGDRVYNEQFF
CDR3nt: TGTGCCAGCAGCAAAGGGGGTGACAGGGTCTACAATGAGCAGTTCTTC

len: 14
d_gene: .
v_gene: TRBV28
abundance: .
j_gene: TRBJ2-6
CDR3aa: CASSLWAGANVLTF
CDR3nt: TGTGCCAGCAGTTTATGGGCTGGGGCCAACGTCCTGACTTTC

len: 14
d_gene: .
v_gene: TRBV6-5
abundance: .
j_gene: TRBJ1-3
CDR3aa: CASSYSPTSNTIYF
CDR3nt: TGTGCCAGCAGTTACTCGCCGACCTCAAACACCATATATTTT

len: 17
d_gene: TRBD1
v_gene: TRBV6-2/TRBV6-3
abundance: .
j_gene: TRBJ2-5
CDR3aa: CASSFTSQGVGQETQYF
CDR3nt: TGTGCCAGCAGTTTTACCTCCCAGGGGGTTGGGCAAGAGACCCAGTACTTC

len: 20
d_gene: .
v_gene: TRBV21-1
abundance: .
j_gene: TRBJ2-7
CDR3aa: CASSKTGLAGGLSYACEQYF
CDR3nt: .

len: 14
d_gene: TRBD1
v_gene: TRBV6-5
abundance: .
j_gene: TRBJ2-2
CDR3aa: CASNDRGHNGELFF
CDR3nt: TGTGCCAGCAACGACAGGGGGCATAACGGGGAGCTGTTTTTT

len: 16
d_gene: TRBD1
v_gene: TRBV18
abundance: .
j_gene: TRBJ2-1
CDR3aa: CASSPMVTGGRDEQFF
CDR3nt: TGTGCCAGCTCACCAATGGTTACAGGGGGGCGAGATGAGCAGTTCTTC